These 4 T cell receptor beta chains share one sample of origin, sequenced in a study of T-cell memory formation after mild COVID-19. MiXCR, applied by TCRdb to the 5' RACE reads, yields one record per CDR3 protein. The sample has roughly 500,000 distinct CDR3 sequences; around 20% are singletons. Specimen: PBMCs or a T cell subset sorted from them (not recorded which). Receptors originate from an adult woman who had mild COVID-19 (a few samples of this study predate the infection). Cell type and time point are not known.

This clonotype was seen a few times. The chain combines TRBV7-2 with TRBJ2-1; unclear D gene. The CDR3 consists of 15 residues. Germline V gives CDR1 SGHTA, CDR2 FQGNSA. V was clipped by 3 bases and J by 0 bases, with 9 bases between them. CDR3 protein: CASSFSFGSYNEQFF. CDR3 DNA sequence: TGTGCCAGCAGCTTTAGCTTTGGCTCCTACAATGAGCAGTTCTTC.

V gene TRBV12-3 or TRBV12-4 combines with J gene TRBJ2-7, with D possibly matching TRBD1 (5 bases). V lost 4 bases and J lost 1, with 11 bases in between. CDR3 size: 14 residues. The CDR3 sequence is CASSSPGMSYEQYF. CDR3 coding DNA: TGTGCCAGCAGTTCCCCAGGGATGTCCTACGAGCAGTACTTC.

There are a few counts of this clonotype. This sequence joins TRBV24-1 and TRBJ1-1, with D perhaps TRBD1 (5 bases). This CDR3 comprises 14 residues. V was pared by 3 bases and J by 4 bases, with 11 bases between. Per germline, CDR1 KGHDR and CDR2 SFDVKD. In nucleotides, the CDR3 is TGTGCCACCAGTGATCAGGGTCAGGGCACTGAAGCTTTCTTT. This encodes CATSDQGQGTEAFF.

V and J are TRBV4-1 and TRBJ2-2; 7 nucleotides align to TRBD2. Germline V gives CDR1 MGHRA, CDR2 YSYEKL. There are 17 residues in the CDR3. The ends lost 0 bases at V and 4 bases at J; junction bases unmatched: 8. CDR3 protein: CASSQDEERGPTGELFF. DNA of the CDR3: TGCGCCAGCAGCCAAGATGAGGAGCGGGGACCCACCGGGGAGCTGTTTTTT.